What follows are 14 T cell receptor beta chains derived from one specimen sequenced in a study of shared clonotypes between healthy human individuals. Sequenced by immunoSEQ multiplex PCR; TCRdb stores in-frame clones only, minus some. The sample carries fewer than 850,000 clones, about 90% recorded once. The sample comprised memory CD8+ T cells from PBMCs. Subset defined: CD45RO+ cells pooled with CCR7-negative TemRA cells. These receptors were obtained from a man between 18 and 29 years old in good health. Some clones in this sample may be carry-over from other donors' samples.

The chain carries TRBV27 and TRBJ2-2; a possible D gene is TRBD2 (5 bases). This CDR3 has 16 residues. CDR1 and CDR2 (germline): MNHEY, SMNVEV (reference sequence). V was clipped by 0 bases and J by 1 base, with 9 bases between them. CDR3 bases: TGTGCCAGCAGTTTATCTGGACTGGTGAACACCGGGGAGCTGTTTTTT. Protein product: CASSLSGLVNTGELFF.

J is TRBJ2-1 and V is TRBV27; 11 nucleotides agree with TRBD2. The germline CDR1 and CDR2 sequences are MNHEY and SMNVEV (reference sequence). The length of the CDR3 is 17 residues. Trimming removed 3 bases from V and 6 bases from J; junction bases left unmatched: 10. In nucleotides, the CDR3 is TGTGCCAGCAGTTTGACTAGCGGGGCACCAAACCGCAATGAGCAGTTCTTC. It is translated as CASSLTSGAPNRNEQFF.

DNA of the CDR3: TGTGCCAGCAGCCTCTATAGCGGATCCTACAATGAGCAGTTCTTC. Translated, it gives CASSLYSGSYNEQFF. The chain is built from TRBV11-1 and TRBJ2-1; tentatively, D is TRBD2 (6 bases). CDR3 length: 15 residues. Germline CDR1 is SGHAT and CDR2 is FQDESV (reference sequence). Trimming took off 5 bases at V and 1 base at J, with 12 bases between the two ends.

The chain uses TRBV6-1 and TRBJ2-7, with D possibly being TRBD1 (6 bases). The CDR3 spans 14 residues. The V and J ends lost 2 bases and 1 base respectively, with 9 bases between them. The germline CDR1 and CDR2 sequences are MNHNS and SASEGT. The chain's CDR3 is CASSESDSSYEQYF. The CDR3 region has the DNA TGTGCCAGCAGTGAATCGGACAGTTCCTACGAGCAGTACTTC.

The chain has TRBV9 and TRBJ2-2; TRBD2 matches at 8 bases. This CDR3 has 14 residues. The V gene end was trimmed by 7 bases and the J gene end by 1 base; junction bases not matched to a gene: 3. The germline CDR1 and CDR2 sequences are SGDLS and YYNGEE. Written as DNA, the CDR3 is TGTGCCAGCGGGACTAGGGAGAACACCGGGGAGCTGTTTTTT. Encoded protein: CASGTRENTGELFF.

The rearrangement uses TRBV6-1 and TRBJ2-2; 8 nucleotides match TRBD1. Germline CDR1 reads MNHNS; CDR2 reads SASEGT. The CDR3 sequence is 14 residues long. Trimming took 3 bases from V and 5 from J; bases not matched to a gene: 2. In DNA, the CDR3 is TGTGCCAGCAGTGACGGACAGGGAACCGGGGAGCTGTTTTTT. Translating gives CASSDGQGTGELFF.

This clone was picked up a small number of times. The chain is built from TRBV5-1 and TRBJ2-2, with unresolved D. Looked up from germline, CDR1 is SGHRS and CDR2 is YFSETQ. The CDR3 totals 11 residues. Trimming stripped 3 bases from V and 3 bases from J, with 0 bases between. The CDR3 loop is CASSYTGELFF. The CDR3 DNA sequence: TGCGCCAGCAGCTACACCGGGGAGCTGTTTTTT.

This chain joins TRBV2 and TRBJ1-4; no firm D call. The V gene's germline CDR1 is SNHLY and CDR2 FYNNEI. V was pared by 6 bases and J by 0 bases, with 11 bases between. This CDR3 contains 15 residues. CDR3 DNA sequence: TGTGCCAGCAGCTATGGCGGAGCAACTAATGAAAAACTGTTTTTT. It encodes CASSYGGATNEKLFF.

A word on this clone: The sample holds other DNA sequences that translate to the same CDR3. The genes are TRBV6-6 and TRBJ2-7; a weak D match, TRBD2 (5 bases). V shed 6 bases and J shed 2 bases, with 11 bases lying between them. The germline CDR1 and CDR2 sequences are MNHNY and SVGAGI (reference sequence). The CDR3 contains 13 residues. For the CDR3, the DNA is TGTGCCAGCAGCCTCGGCGGGCCCTACGAGCAGTACTTC. Amino acids: CASSLGGPYEQYF.

The rearrangement joins TRBV28 to TRBJ1-5; tentative D call: TRBD1 (5 bases). Germline lookup yields CDR1 MDHEN and CDR2 SYDVKM. There are 16 residues in the CDR3. V was pared by 5 bases and J by 6 bases, with 20 bases between. CDR3 nucleotide sequence: TGTGCCAGCAGTCCTCACCCGATCGGTGGGGGTCAGCCCCAGCATTTT. Its protein is CASSPHPIGGGQPQHF. Combining the CDR3 with reference TRBV28 and TRBJ1-5 gives the whole variable domain DVKVTQSSRYLVKRTGEKVFLECVQDMDHENMFWYRQDPGLGLRLIYFSYDVKMKEKGDIPEGYSVSREKKERFSLILESASTNQTSMYLCASSPHPIGGGQPQHFGDGTRLSIL.

The J gene is TRBJ1-5, the V gene TRBV21-1; the table names TRBD1, a call not compared with the DNA. TRBV21-1 counts as a pseudogene. The CDR3 has 20 residues. This chain's CDR3 is CASSKVVGGTDRNSNQPQHF. In nucleotides, the CDR3 is TGTGCCAGCAGCAAAGTAGTTGGTGGGACAGATCGAAATAGCAATCAGCCCCAGCATTTT.

The gene calls are TRBV9 and TRBJ2-1, with D possibly matching TRBD2 (5 bases). Germline V CDR1 and CDR2: SGDLS, YYNGEE. There are 16 residues in the CDR3. With 0 bases removed from V and 2 bases from J, the gap between germline ends came to 12 bases. The CDR3 DNA follows: TGTGCCAGCAGCGTAGACTATGACGGGACCTACAATGAGCAGTTCTTC. This gives the protein CASSVDYDGTYNEQFF.

The chain has TRBV7-9 and TRBJ2-1; 7 nucleotides agree with TRBD1. This CDR3 comprises 18 residues. CDR1 and CDR2 (germline): SEHNR, FQNEAQ (reference sequence). Trimming cost V 11 bases and J 0 bases; bases outside gene matches: 19. In nucleotides, the CDR3 is TGTGCCTACCGACGTACAGGGGTACCCAGGGGCTCCTACAATGAGCAGTTCTTC. This sequence encodes CAYRRTGVPRGSYNEQFF. Full variable domain (remainder filled in from reference TRBV7-9 and TRBJ2-1): DTGVSQNPRHKITKRGQNVTFRCDPISEHNRLYWYRQTLGQGPEFLTYFQNEAQLEKSRLLSDRFSAERPKGSFSTLEIQRTEQGDSAMYLCAYRRTGVPRGSYNEQFFGPGTRLTVL.

The chain employs TRBV13 and TRBJ2-2; no reliable D call. Trimming left V 0 bases short and J 0 bases short, with 2 bases between. CDR1 PRHDT and CDR2 FYEKMQ come from the germline V gene (reference sequence). The CDR3 contains 14 residues. The CDR3 bases are TGTGCCAGCAGCTTAGGCCCGAACACCGGGGAGCTGTTTTTT. This gives the protein CASSLGPNTGELFF.